This T cell receptor beta chain was recovered during a study of cytomegalovirus exposure and HLA in healthy donors. Study-wide results and caveats: The study listed some 160 cytomegalovirus-associated TCR beta chains. Some V segments (TRBV6-2 and TRBV6-3 among them) were excluded as indistinguishable.

60 Vbeta and 13 Jbeta primers were used in PCR. The assay was immunoSEQ multiplex PCR, and TCRdb's table has in-frame clones only and misses some. The profile shows around 200,000 clones, around four fifths of them singletons. A remark on this clone: Its antigen is unknown.

The CDR3 has 14 amino acids. Germline assignment: CDR1 SGHRS and CDR2 YFSETQ. The junction had 6 bases not matched to a gene; V was cut back by 4 bases and J by 7 bases. The sequencing sample was made of PBMCs. The chain links TRBV5-1 to TRBJ2-2; 8 bases line up with TRBD1. The source is a man aged 45 to 65 in good health and CMV-seronegative. The CDR3 coding sequence is TGCGCCAGCAGCGGCCAGGGGGCCAACGGGGAGCTGTTTTTT. Its translation is CASSGQGANGELFF.